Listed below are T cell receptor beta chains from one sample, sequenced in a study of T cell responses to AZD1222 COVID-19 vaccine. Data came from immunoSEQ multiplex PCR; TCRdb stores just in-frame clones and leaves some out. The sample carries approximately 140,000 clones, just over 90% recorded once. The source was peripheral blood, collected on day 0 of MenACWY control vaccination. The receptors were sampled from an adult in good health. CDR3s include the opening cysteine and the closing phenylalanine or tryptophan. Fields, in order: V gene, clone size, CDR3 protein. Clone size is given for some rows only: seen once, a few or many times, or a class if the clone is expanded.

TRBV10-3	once	CANQRGLNTEAFF
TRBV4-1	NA	CASSQGSSPDTIYF
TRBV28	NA	CASSLWSGNYEQYF
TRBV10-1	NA	CATRGGPGTEAFF
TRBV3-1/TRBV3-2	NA	CASSRLVAGEYEQYF
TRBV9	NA	CASSSGGKAEAFF
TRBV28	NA	CASRPGQPYGYTF
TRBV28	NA	CASSDFLRADNYNEQFF
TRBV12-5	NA	CASAPWKASGNTIYF
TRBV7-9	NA	CASSLFSQLPREQYF